A single sample is the source of the 3 T cell receptor beta chains below, sequenced in a study of shared clonotypes between healthy human individuals. Profiling relied on immunoSEQ multiplex PCR, and the TCRdb table lists in-frame clones only, not all of them. The sample shows fewer than 2.5 million clones, over 85% of them seen only once. The sample taken for sequencing was naive CD4+ T cells from PBMCs. Subset denoted: CD45RA+ positively selected. Receptors were obtained from a man in his late teens or twenties in good health. Some clones in this sample may be carry-over from other donors' samples.

This rearrangement joins TRBV7-8 to TRBJ2-5; 11 bases map to TRBD2. There are 16 residues in the CDR3. V shed 4 bases, J shed 4 bases, and the junction held 8 bases outside the gene matches. Germline V gives CDR1 SGHVS, CDR2 FQNEAQ. In DNA, the CDR3 is TGTGCCAGCAGCTCCTCGGGCGGACTAGCGGGAGAGACCCAGTACTTC. Its translation: CASSSSGGLAGETQYF.

The V call is TRBV28, the J call TRBJ1-2; D is unclear. Germline loops: CDR1 MDHEN, CDR2 SYDVKM. Trimming left V 2 bases short and J 6 bases short, with 13 bases between. The CDR3 has 14 residues. The CDR3 here is CASSLTGPINGYTF. DNA for the CDR3: TGTGCCAGCAGTTTAACCGGGCCTATTAATGGCTACACCTTC.

This rearrangement joins TRBV28 to TRBJ2-5; 10 bases map to TRBD2. The CDR3 consists of 17 residues. Germline V gene lookup returns CDR1 MDHEN and CDR2 SYDVKM. Trimming at V came to 10 bases and at J to 2 bases, leaving 16 bases not matched to a gene. CDR3 nucleotides: TGTGCCACCCGGGGACTAGCGCGAAGGGAAGGTCAAGAGACCCAGTACTTC. As protein: CATRGLARREGQETQYF.